This TCR beta chain comes out of a study of PD-L1 blockade in urothelial cancer. The time point: peripheral blood 6 weeks after treatment start. The CDR3 contains 14 residues. Germline V lookup: CDR1 GTSNPN, CDR2 SVGIG (reference sequence). V lost 7 bases to trimming and J lost 0 bases; unmatched junction nucleotides: 6. TCRdb's table, derived via immunoSEQ multiplex PCR, lists solely in-frame clones and lacks some. Of around 45,000 clones in the sample, 83% are singletons; the top ten hold more than 12%. This receptor was obtained from a man aged 55 to 69 with urothelial cancer. The rearrangement uses TRBV30 and TRBJ2-7; 10 bases are shared with TRBD1. Specimen: PBMCs, collected around atezolizumab (anti-PD-L1) treatment. This chain's CDR3 is CASGTGAFSYEQYF. The CDR3 region has the DNA TGTGCCTCAGGGACAGGGGCCTTCTCCTACGAGCAGTACTTC.